This TCR beta chain was identified during a study of early T cells in non-severe SARS-CoV-2 infection. Molecules of cDNA were individually given unique molecular identifiers that were attached to them. A single record per CDR3 protein comes from TCRdb applying MiXCR to the 5' RACE reads. The repertoire consists of about 56,000 distinct CDR3 sequences, with more than 9% occurring once and the leading ten covering approximately 6.5%. This clonotype was counted a few times. Its matching antigen is unknown. Overall study results and limits: VDJdb matching, biased toward anti-spike CD8 responses, missed private and CD4 specificities.

The germline V and J ends were trimmed by 4 bases and 1 base, with 3 bases remaining between them. CDR1 SGHVS and CDR2 FNYEAQ come from the germline V gene. The CDR3 has 12 residues. This TCR was sampled from an adult who was a healthcare worker with PCR-confirmed SARS-CoV-2 infection or an uninfected control (not recorded which). Sequencing was performed on whole blood. The V call is TRBV7-6, the J call TRBJ2-3; no clear D. This chain's CDR3 is CASSSRTDTQYF. The CDR3 DNA follows: TGTGCCAGCAGCTCGCGCACAGATACGCAGTATTTT.